This entry concerns a single T cell receptor beta chain. No antigen is known for it. This sample was included in a study of cytomegalovirus exposure and HLA in healthy donors. The study, taken as a whole, reports: In most subjects, TCR beta sequences reportedly gave accurate predictions of HLA-A and HLA-B alleles. With later analysis, a missense DCLRE1C variant became linked to TCR beta V- and J-gene trimming.

V lost 1 base and J 6 bases, leaving 13 bases between the germline ends. CDR1 SGHVS and CDR2 FQNEAQ come from the germline V gene. This CDR3 is 15 amino acids long. Researchers ran the PCR with 60 Vbeta and 13 Jbeta primers. Clones were sequenced by immunoSEQ multiplex PCR, and TCRdb holds only the in-frame ones, with some missing. The repertoire holds roughly 150,000 clones, with approximately 80% as singletons. The sequencing input was PBMCs. This sequence joins TRBV7-8 and TRBJ2-1; tentatively, D is TRBD2 (5 bases). This clonotype was sampled from a woman between 50 and 59 years old in good health and CMV-seropositive. CDR3 in amino acids: CASSLEVSEINEQFF. The CDR3 DNA sequence: TGTGCCAGCAGCTTAGAGGTTAGCGAGATCAATGAGCAGTTCTTC.